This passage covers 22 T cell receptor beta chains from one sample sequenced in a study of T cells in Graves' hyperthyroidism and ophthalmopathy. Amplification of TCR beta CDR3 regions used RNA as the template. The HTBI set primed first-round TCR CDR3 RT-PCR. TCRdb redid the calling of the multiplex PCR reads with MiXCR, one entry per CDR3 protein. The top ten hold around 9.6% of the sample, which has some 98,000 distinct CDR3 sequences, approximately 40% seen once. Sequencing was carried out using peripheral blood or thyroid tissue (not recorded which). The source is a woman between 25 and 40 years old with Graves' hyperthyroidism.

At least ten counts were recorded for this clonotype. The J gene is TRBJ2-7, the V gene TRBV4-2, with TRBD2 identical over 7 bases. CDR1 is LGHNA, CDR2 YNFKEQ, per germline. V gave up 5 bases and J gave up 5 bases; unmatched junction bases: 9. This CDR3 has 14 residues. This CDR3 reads CASSFLSGTDEQYF. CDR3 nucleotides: TGTGCCAGCAGCTTCCTCAGCGGGACCGACGAGCAGTACTTC.

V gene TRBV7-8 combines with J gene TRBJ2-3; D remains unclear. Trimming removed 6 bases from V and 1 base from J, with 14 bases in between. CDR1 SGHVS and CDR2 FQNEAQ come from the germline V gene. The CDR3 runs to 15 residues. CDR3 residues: CASSLYMVGTDTQYF. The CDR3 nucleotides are TGTGCCAGCAGTTTATATATGGTGGGCACAGATACGCAGTATTTT. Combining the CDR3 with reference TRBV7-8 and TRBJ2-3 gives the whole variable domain GAGVSQSPRYKVAKRGQDVALRCDPISGHVSLFWYQQALGQGPEFLTYFQNEAQLDKSGLPSDRFFAERPEGSVSTLKIQRTQQEDSAVYLCASSLYMVGTDTQYFGPGTRLTVL.

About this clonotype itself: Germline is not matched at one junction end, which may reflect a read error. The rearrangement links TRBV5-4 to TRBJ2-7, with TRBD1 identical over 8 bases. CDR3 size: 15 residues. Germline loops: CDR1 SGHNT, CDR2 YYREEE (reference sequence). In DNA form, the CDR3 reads TGCGCCAGCAGCGCAGGGACAGGAGAAACCTACGAGCAGTACTTC. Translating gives CASSAGTGETYEQYF.

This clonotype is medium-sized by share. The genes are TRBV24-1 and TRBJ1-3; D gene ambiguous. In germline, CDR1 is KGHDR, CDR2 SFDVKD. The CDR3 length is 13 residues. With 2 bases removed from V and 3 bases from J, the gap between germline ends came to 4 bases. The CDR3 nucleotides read TGTGCCACCAGTGATTGGAGTGGAAACACCATATATTTT. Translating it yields CATSDWSGNTIYF.

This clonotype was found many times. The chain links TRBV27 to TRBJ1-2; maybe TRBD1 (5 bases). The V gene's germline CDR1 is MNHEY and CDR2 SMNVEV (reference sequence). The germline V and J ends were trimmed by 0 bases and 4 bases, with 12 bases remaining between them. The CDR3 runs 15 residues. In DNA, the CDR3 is TGTGCCAGCAGTTTATCTCATCGGGGGGTCTATGGCTACACCTTC. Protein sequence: CASSLSHRGVYGYTF.

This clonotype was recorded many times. In DNA form, the CDR3 reads TGTGCCAGCAGTCGCATTACAGGGGCAACAGATACGCAGTATTTT. Protein product: CASSRITGATDTQYF. This chain links TRBV7-9 with TRBJ2-3; 7 bases align to TRBD1. This CDR3 spans 15 amino acids. Trimming took 6 bases from V and 3 from J; bases not matched to a gene: 9. Germline-derived CDR1 and CDR2 are SEHNR and FQNEAQ (reference sequence).

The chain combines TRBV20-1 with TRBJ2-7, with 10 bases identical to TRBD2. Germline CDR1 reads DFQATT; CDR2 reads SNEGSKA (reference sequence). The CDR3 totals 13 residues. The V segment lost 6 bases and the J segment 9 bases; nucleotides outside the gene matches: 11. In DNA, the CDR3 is TGCAGTGCGACCGGACTAGCGGCCCCCGGGCAGTACTTC. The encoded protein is CSATGLAAPGQYF.

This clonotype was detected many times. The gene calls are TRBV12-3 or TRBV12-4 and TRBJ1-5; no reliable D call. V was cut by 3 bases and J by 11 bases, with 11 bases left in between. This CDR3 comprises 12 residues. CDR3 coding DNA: TGTGCCAGCAGTTTGTCCCGGTCGGCCCAGCATTTT. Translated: CASSLSRSAQHF.

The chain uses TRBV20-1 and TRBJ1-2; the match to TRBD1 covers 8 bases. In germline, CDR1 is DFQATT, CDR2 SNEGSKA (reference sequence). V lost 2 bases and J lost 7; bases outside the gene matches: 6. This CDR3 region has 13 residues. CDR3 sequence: CSARPQGAAGYTF. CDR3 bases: TGCAGTGCTAGACCCCAGGGGGCTGCTGGCTACACCTTC.

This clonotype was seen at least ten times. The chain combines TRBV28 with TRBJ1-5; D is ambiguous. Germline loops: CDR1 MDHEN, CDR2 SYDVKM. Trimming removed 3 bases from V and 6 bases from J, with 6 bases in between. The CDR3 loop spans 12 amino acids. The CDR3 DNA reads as TGTGCCAGCAGTTTTTTAACTCAGCCCCAGCATTTT. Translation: CASSFLTQPQHF.

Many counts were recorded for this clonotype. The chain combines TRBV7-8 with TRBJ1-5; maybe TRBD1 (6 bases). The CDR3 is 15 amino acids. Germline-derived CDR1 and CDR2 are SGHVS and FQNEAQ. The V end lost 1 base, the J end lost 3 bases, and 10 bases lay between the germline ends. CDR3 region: CASSLGQADNQPQHF. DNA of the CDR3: TGTGCCAGCAGCTTAGGACAGGCGGACAATCAGCCCCAGCATTTT.

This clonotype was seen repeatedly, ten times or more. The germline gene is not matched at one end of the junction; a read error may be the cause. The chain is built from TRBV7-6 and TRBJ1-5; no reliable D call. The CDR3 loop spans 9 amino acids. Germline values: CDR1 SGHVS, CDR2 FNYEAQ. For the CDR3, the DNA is TGTGCCAGCAATAAGCCCCAGCATTTT. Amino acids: CASNKPQHF.

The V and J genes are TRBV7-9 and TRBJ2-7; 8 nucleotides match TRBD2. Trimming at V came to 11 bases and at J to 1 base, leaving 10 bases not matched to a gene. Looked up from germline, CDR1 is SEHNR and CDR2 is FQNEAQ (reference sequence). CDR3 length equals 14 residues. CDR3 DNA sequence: TGTGCCGGTAGCTTAGAGCGGGAGTCCTACGAGCAGTACTTC. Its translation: CAGSLERESYEQYF.

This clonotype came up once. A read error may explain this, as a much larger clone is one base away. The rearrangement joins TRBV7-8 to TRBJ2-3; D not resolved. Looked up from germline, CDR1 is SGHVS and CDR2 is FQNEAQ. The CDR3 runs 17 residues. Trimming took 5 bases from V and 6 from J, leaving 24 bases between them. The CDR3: CASSQGLRRFFVDTQYF. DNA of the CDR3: TGTGCCAGCAGCCAAGGTCTGCGGCGGTTCTTTGTGGATACGCAGTATTTT.

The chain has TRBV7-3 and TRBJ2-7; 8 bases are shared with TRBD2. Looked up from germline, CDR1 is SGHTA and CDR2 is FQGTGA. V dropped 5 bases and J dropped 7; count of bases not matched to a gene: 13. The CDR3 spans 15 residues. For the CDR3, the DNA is TGTGCCAGCAGCCAAGAGCCTAGCGGGCCGTGGGAGCAGTACTTC. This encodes CASSQEPSGPWEQYF.

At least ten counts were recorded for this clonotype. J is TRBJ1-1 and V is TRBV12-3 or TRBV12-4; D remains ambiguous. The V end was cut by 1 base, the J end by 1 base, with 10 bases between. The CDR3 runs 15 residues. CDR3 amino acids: CASSLGETPNTEAFF. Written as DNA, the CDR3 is TGTGCCAGCAGTTTAGGGGAAACCCCGAACACTGAAGCTTTCTTT.

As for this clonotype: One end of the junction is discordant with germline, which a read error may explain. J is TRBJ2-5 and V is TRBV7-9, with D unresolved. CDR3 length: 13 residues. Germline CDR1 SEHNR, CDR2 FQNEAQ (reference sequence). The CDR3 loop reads CTSSLSVQETQYF. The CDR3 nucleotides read TGTACCAGTAGCTTGAGCGTACAAGAGACCCAGTACTTC.

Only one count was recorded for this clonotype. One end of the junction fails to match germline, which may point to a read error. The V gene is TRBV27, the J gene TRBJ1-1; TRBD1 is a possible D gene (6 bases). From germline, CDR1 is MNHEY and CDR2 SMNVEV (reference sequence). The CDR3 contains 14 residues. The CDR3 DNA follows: TGTGCCAGCAGTTTAGGCAGGGGTAACACTGAAGCTCTCTTT. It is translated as CASSLGRGNTEALF.

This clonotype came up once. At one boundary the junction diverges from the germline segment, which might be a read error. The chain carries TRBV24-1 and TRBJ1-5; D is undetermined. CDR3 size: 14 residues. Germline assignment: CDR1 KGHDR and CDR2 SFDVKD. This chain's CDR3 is CATSDLRAYQPQHF. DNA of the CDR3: TGCGCCACCAGTGATTTGCGTGCGTATCAGCCCCAGCATTTT.

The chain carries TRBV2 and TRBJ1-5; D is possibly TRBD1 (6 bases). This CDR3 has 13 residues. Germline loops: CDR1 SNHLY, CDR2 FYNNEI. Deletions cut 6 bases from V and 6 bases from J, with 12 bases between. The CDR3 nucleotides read TGTGCCAGCAGCGCAACAGGGCCTCAGCCCCAGCATTTT. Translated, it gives CASSATGPQPQHF.

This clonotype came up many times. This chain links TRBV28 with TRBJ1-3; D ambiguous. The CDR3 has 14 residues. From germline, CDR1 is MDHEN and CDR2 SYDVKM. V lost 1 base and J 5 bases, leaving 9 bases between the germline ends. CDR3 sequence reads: CASSLFMMRNTIYF. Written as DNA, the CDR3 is TGTGCCAGCAGTTTATTCATGATGCGAAACACCATATATTTT.

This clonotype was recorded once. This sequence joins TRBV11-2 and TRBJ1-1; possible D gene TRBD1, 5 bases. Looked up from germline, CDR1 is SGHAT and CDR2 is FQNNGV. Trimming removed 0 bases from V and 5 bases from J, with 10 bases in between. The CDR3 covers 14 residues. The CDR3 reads CASSLDGGWTEAFF. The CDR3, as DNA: TGTGCCAGCAGCTTAGACGGGGGATGGACTGAAGCTTTCTTT.